This entry describes one TCR beta chain. The data belong to a study of blood T cell repertoires in COVID-19. The wider study: The origin of the acute and convalescent COVID-19 samples was the United States, Italy and Spain.

Original processing methods: Amplification of reference gene primers was used by the study to estimate nucleated cell counts. Produced via immunoSEQ multiplex PCR; TCRdb's table is partial and in-frame only. D and trimming come from the DNA, and the V and J calls and clone size come from that table. The sample lists about 670,000 clones, 80% to 90% seen once, with over 0.2% in the top ten. The germline V gene has CDR1 MNHEY and CDR2 SVGAGI. This CDR3 is 10 amino acids long. Trimming cost V 6 bases and J 7 bases, with 6 bases left between them. The sequence derives from a woman aged 18-30 years with acute or convalescent COVID-19. The sample was peripheral blood. The chain joins TRBV6-5 to TRBJ1-2; perhaps TRBD1 as D (5 bases). The CDR3 here is CASRRGGYTF. CDR3 nucleotide sequence: TGTGCCAGCAGAAGGGGTGGCTACACCTTC.